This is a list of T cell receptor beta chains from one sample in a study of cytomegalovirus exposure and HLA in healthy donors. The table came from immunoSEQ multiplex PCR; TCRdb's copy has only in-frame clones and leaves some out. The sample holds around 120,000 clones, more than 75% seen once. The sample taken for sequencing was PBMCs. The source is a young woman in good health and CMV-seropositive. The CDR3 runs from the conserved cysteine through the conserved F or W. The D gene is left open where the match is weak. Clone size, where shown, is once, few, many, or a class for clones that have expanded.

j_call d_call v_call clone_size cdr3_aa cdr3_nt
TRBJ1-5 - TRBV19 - CASSPPGHRNQPQHF TGTGCCAGTAGTCCGCCGGGACACCGAAATCAGCCCCAGCATTTT
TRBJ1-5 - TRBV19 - CASSMKGWGVQPQHF TGTGCCAGTAGTATGAAGGGGTGGGGGGTTCAGCCCCAGCATTTT
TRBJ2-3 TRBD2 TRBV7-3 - CASSPTGTSGSTDTQYF TGTGCCAGCAGCCCGACTGGGACTAGCGGGAGCACAGATACGCAGTATTTT
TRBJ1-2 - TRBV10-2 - CASSDRATNYGYTF TGCGCCAGCAGTGACAGGGCCACAAACTATGGCTACACCTTC
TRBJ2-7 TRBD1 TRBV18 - CASSDRGTHEQYF TGTGCCAGCTCGGACAGGGGGACCCACGAGCAGTACTTC
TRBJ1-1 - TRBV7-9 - CASSWSGVDTEAFF TGTGCCAGCAGCTGGAGCGGGGTTGACACTGAAGCTTTCTTT
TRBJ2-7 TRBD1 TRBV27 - CASSRSGTGGNEQYF TGTGCCAGCAGTCGATCCGGGACAGGGGGAAACGAGCAGTACTTC
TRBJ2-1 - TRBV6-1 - CASEDSKQFF TGTGCCAGCGAGGACAGCAAGCAGTTCTTC
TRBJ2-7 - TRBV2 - CASSEGGGRSGFEQYF TGTGCCAGCAGTGAAGGGGGGGGGCGGTCAGGGTTCGAGCAGTACTTC
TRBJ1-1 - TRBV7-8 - CASSFRGGGAEAFF TGTGCCAGCAGCTTTCGGGGGGGTGGGGCGGAAGCTTTCTTT
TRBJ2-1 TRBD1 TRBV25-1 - CASTRGTGDYNEQFF TGTGCCAGCACTCGGGGGACAGGGGACTACAATGAGCAGTTCTTC
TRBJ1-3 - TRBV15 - CATSRQAGSGNTIYF TGTGCCACCAGCAGACAGGCGGGATCGGGAAACACCATATATTTT
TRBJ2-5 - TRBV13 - CASSRGPGETQYF TGTGCCAGCAGCCGCGGGCCGGGAGAGACCCAGTACTTC
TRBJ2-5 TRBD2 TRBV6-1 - CASSRTSGQETQYF TGTGCCAGCAGTCGGACTAGCGGACAAGAGACCCAGTACTTC
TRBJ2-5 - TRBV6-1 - CASPRDWGQETQYF TGTGCCAGCCCGAGGGATTGGGGCCAAGAGACCCAGTACTTC
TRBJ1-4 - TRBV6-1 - CASIAGTTNEKLFF TGTGCCAGCATAGCAGGGACAACTAATGAAAAACTGTTTTTT
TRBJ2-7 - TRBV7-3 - CASSPTVAGDEQYF TGTGCCAGCAGCCCCACTGTGGCCGGGGACGAGCAGTACTTC
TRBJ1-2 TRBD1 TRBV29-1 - CSITGGGGYTF TGCAGCATCACAGGGGGGGGTGGCTACACCTTC
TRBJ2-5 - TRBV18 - CASSPRTEAETQYF TGTGCCAGCTCACCGCGGACAGAGGCTGAGACCCAGTACTTC
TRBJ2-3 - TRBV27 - CASSLSGTASTDTQYF TGTGCCAGCAGTTTGTCCGGGACTGCCTCCACAGATACGCAGTATTTT
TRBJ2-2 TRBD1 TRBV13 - CASSLARTGDNTGELFF TGTGCCAGCAGCTTAGCCCGGACAGGGGACAACACCGGGGAGCTGTTTTTT
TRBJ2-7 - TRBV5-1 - CASSLGARPSFYEQYF TGCGCCAGCAGCTTGGGAGCTAGACCCTCCTTCTACGAGCAGTACTTC
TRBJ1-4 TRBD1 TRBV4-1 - CASSQTGTGGEKLFF TGCGCCAGCAGCCAAACCGGGACAGGGGGCGAAAAACTGTTTTTT
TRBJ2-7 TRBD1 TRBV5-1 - CASSVNQGAQEQYF TGCGCCAGCAGCGTGAATCAGGGGGCGCAAGAGCAGTACTTC
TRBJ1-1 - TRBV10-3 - CAISDYSPNTEAFF TGTGCCATCAGTGATTACAGCCCGAACACTGAAGCTTTCTTT
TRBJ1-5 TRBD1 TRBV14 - CASSQDRDQPQHF TGTGCCAGCAGCCAGGACAGGGATCAGCCCCAGCATTTT
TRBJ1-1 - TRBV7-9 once CASSSNNWRGNTEAFF TGTGCCAGCAGCTCCAATAACTGGAGAGGTAACACTGAAGCTTTCTTT
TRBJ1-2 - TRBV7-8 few CASSSNSQGGYTF TGTGCCAGCAGCTCCAACTCCCAGGGAGGCTACACCTTC
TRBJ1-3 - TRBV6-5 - CASSYVLGNTIYF TGTGCCAGCAGTTACGTTCTTGGAAACACCATATATTTT
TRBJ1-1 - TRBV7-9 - CASSQGIGEDTEAFF TGTGCCAGCAGCCAAGGGATTGGGGAGGACACTGAAGCTTTCTTT
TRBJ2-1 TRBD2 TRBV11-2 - CASSPKGTSGTKGFF TGTGCCAGCAGCCCGAAAGGGACTAGCGGGACCAAGGGGTTCTTC
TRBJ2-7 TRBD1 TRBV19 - CASSISGTGYAYEQYF TGTGCCAGTAGTATCTCCGGGACAGGGTATGCCTACGAGCAGTACTTC
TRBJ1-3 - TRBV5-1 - CASSLAVGGTSGNTIYF TGCGCCAGCAGCTTGGCAGTCGGGGGAACCTCTGGAAACACCATATATTTT
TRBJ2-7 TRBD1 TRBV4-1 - CASSHAFGTGDYEQYF TGCGCCAGCAGCCATGCTTTCGGGACAGGGGACTACGAGCAGTACTTC
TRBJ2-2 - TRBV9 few CASSEGVYGELFF TGTGCCAGCAGCGAGGGGGTTTACGGGGAGCTGTTTTTT